One sample yielded the 22 T cell receptor beta chains listed below, sequenced in a study of T-cell reconstitution after alpha-beta-depleted transplantation in children. Unique molecular identifiers were used to barcode this TCRbeta library. TCRdb passed the PCR reads through MiXCR, listing each CDR3 protein once. Here the sample spans about 590,000 distinct CDR3 sequences, approximately 13% being singletons. The sequencing here drew on PBMCs, mostly from graft donor cells, taken 360 days after TCRalphabeta/CD19-depleted stem cell transplant. The receptors shown here come from a male patient younger than 18 who had a stem cell transplant for acute myeloid leukemia, so the T cells may come from the graft donor.

In its sample, this clonotype was seen a few times. The chain links TRBV7-3 to TRBJ2-1, with 7 bases aligning to TRBD1. The germline V gene has CDR1 SGHTA and CDR2 FQGTGA. This CDR3 spans 13 amino acids. V was clipped by 5 bases and J by 9 bases; unmatched bases: 7. CDR3 sequence: CASSPGTDFEQFF. The CDR3 nucleotides are TGTGCCAGCAGCCCCGGGACAGATTTTGAGCAGTTCTTC.

This clonotype was counted once. V is TRBV6-2 or TRBV6-3 and J is TRBJ1-1; the match to TRBD1 covers 7 bases. With V trimmed by 6 bases and J by 6 bases, 13 bases remained unmatched. In germline, CDR1 is MNHEY, CDR2 SVGEGT. The CDR3 loop spans 15 amino acids. The CDR3 sequence is CASRPVTGMFSEAFF. The DNA of the CDR3 is TGTGCCAGCAGACCCGTGACAGGGATGTTCTCTGAAGCTTTCTTT.

In this sample, this clonotype turned up a few times. The chain uses TRBV29-1 and TRBJ2-1; the match to TRBD2 covers 7 bases. Germline CDR1 and CDR2: SQVTM and ANQGSEA. V lost 7 bases and J lost 6; bases outside the gene matches: 12. The CDR3 is 14 residues long. The CDR3 here is CSAPKFRGSNEQFF. The CDR3 DNA follows: TGCAGCGCCCCCAAGTTCCGCGGGAGCAATGAGCAGTTCTTC.

The V and J genes are TRBV4-2 and TRBJ2-7; 12 nucleotides match TRBD2. Germline V lookup: CDR1 LGHNA, CDR2 YNFKEQ. This CDR3 contains 16 residues. V shed 0 bases, J shed 5 bases, and the junction held 5 bases outside the gene matches. The CDR3 sequence: CASSQDLLAGGHEQYF. The CDR3 region has the DNA TGTGCCAGCAGCCAAGATTTACTAGCGGGAGGTCACGAGCAGTACTTC.

The J gene is TRBJ2-2, the V gene TRBV14, with 8 bases that match TRBD1. CDR3 length equals 16 residues. CDR1 SGHDN and CDR2 FVKESK come from the germline V gene. Trimming removed 3 bases from V and 6 bases from J; junction bases left unmatched: 9. CDR3 protein: CASSQNQGARPGELFF. The CDR3 DNA reads as TGTGCCAGCAGCCAGAACCAGGGGGCGCGACCCGGGGAGCTGTTTTTT. Complete variable domain (other parts from reference TRBV14 and TRBJ2-2): EAGVTQFPSHSVIEKGQTVTLRCDPISGHDNLYWYRRVMGKEIKFLLHFVKESKQDESGMPNNRFLAERTGGTYSTLKVQPAELEDSGVYFCASSQNQGARPGELFFGEGSRLTVL.

The rearrangement uses TRBV20-1 and TRBJ2-2, with D uncertain. This CDR3 comprises 15 residues. The V end was cut by 2 bases, the J end by 5 bases, with 15 bases between. The V gene's germline CDR1 is DFQATT and CDR2 SNEGSKA (reference sequence). As DNA, the CDR3 is TGCAGTGCTAGACCCTACCGACCGGCAACCGGGGAGCTGTTTTTT. Translated, it gives CSARPYRPATGELFF.

The genes are TRBV20-1 and TRBJ1-1; D perhaps matches TRBD1 (5 bases). Trimming took off 3 bases at V and 6 bases at J, with 5 bases between the two ends. This CDR3 has 10 residues. Germline CDR1 reads DFQATT; CDR2 reads SNEGSKA (reference sequence). The CDR3 is CSASRAEAFF. The DNA for the CDR3 is TGCAGTGCTAGCAGGGCTGAAGCTTTCTTT.

This clonotype was recorded a few times. The chain carries TRBV12-3 or TRBV12-4 and TRBJ1-1; D not certain. The CDR3 spans 11 residues. V lost 4 bases and J lost 5, with 5 bases in between. The CDR3 is CASSYLTEAFF. CDR3 DNA: TGTGCCAGCAGTTACCTAACTGAAGCTTTCTTT.

The CDR3 spells CASSFSGRGSADTQYF. The CDR3 nucleotides read TGTGCCAGCAGTTTTAGCGGGAGGGGAAGCGCAGATACGCAGTATTTT. The V gene is TRBV28, the J gene TRBJ2-3; 11 bases are shared with TRBD2. Germline V gene lookup returns CDR1 MDHEN and CDR2 SYDVKM. The length of the CDR3 is 16 residues. Germline trimming cut 3 bases from V and 4 bases from J; bases unmatched to any gene: 6.

This clonotype was detected only a few times. The V gene is TRBV7-2, the J gene TRBJ2-3, with 7 nucleotides matching TRBD2. This CDR3 comprises 14 residues. V gave up 2 bases and J gave up 4 bases; unmatched junction bases: 3. Looked up from germline, CDR1 is SGHTA and CDR2 is FQGNSA. For the CDR3, the DNA is TGTGCCAGCAGCTTATGGGAGGGTTCAGATACGCAGTATTTT. Encoded protein: CASSLWEGSDTQYF.

A few counts support this clonotype. The chain has TRBV28 and TRBJ2-7, with 8 bases lining up with TRBD1. Germline V lookup: CDR1 MDHEN, CDR2 SYDVKM. V was clipped by 7 bases and J by 4 bases; unmatched bases: 6. This CDR3 is built from 13 residues. The CDR3 spells CASMGQARYEQYF. CDR3 nucleotide sequence: TGTGCCAGCATGGGACAGGCACGTTACGAGCAGTACTTC.

This chain uses TRBV27 with TRBJ2-5; D unclear. The CDR3 sequence is 13 residues long. The V gene lost 2 bases and the J gene lost 5 bases, with 9 bases spanning the gap. Germline V gives CDR1 MNHEY, CDR2 SMNVEV (reference sequence). The CDR3 reads CASSLPSGETQYF. DNA for the CDR3: TGTGCCAGCAGTTTACCATCTGGGGAGACCCAGTACTTC.

This clonotype occurred many times. This chain connects TRBV29-1 to TRBJ2-1, with D unclear. V lost 6 bases to trimming and J lost 6 bases, with 6 bases between them. There are 10 residues in the CDR3. Looked up from germline, CDR1 is SQVTM and CDR2 is ANQGSEA. Written as DNA, the CDR3 is TGCAGCGTGGCGACCAATGAGCAGTTCTTC. Amino acids: CSVATNEQFF.

V is TRBV20-1 and J is TRBJ1-5, with 12 bases aligning to TRBD1. This CDR3 has 15 amino acids. The ends lost 5 bases at V and 6 bases at J; junction bases unmatched: 8. Per the germline V gene, CDR1 is DFQATT and CDR2 is SNEGSKA (reference sequence). The DNA for the CDR3 is TGCAGTGCTCTCCAGGGACAGGGGGCGGCTCAGCCCCAGCATTTT. This gives the protein CSALQGQGAAQPQHF.

This clonotype was recorded a few times. This chain connects TRBV11-2 to TRBJ2-1, with 9 bases lining up with TRBD1. V trimming: 8 bases; J trimming: 5 bases; junction bases outside the gene matches: 22. This CDR3 has 19 residues. Germline-derived CDR1 and CDR2 are SGHAT and FQNNGV. This CDR3 is CASFLYPGQGFPLHNEQFF. The CDR3 region has the DNA TGTGCCAGCTTCCTCTATCCGGGACAGGGATTTCCTTTACACAATGAGCAGTTCTTC.

The chain is built from TRBV4-3 and TRBJ2-3, with D uncertain. Germline V gene data show CDR1 as LGHNA and CDR2 as YSLEER. The V end lost 0 bases, the J end lost 0 bases, and 4 bases lay between the germline ends. The CDR3 loop spans 14 amino acids. For the CDR3, the DNA is TGCGCCAGCAGCCAAGACGCAAGCACAGATACGCAGTATTTT. It is translated as CASSQDASTDTQYF.

V gene TRBV4-3 combines with J gene TRBJ1-2, with D uncertain. Germline assignment: CDR1 LGHNA and CDR2 YSLEER. CDR3 length: 14 residues. V shed 4 bases and J shed 2 bases, with 11 bases lying between them. The CDR3 DNA reads as TGCGCCAGCAGCCGGAGCTTACACAACTATGGCTACACCTTC. This encodes CASSRSLHNYGYTF.

This clonotype was picked up many times. The chain has TRBV7-6 and TRBJ2-1; D might be TRBD1 (6 bases). V lost 5 bases, J lost 5 bases, and 13 bases lay in between. CDR1 SGHVS and CDR2 FNYEAQ come from the germline V gene. This CDR3 contains 14 residues. The CDR3 reads CASSLDRMDNEQFF. CDR3 nucleotides: TGTGCCAGCAGCCTCGACAGGATGGACAATGAGCAGTTCTTC.

The J gene is TRBJ2-2, the V gene TRBV20-1, with D possibly being TRBD1 (5 bases). There are 15 residues in the CDR3. Germline CDR1 reads DFQATT; CDR2 reads SNEGSKA (reference sequence). The germline V and J ends were trimmed by 2 bases and 1 base, with 11 bases remaining between them. DNA of the CDR3: TGCAGTGCTAGAATCAACGGACAGAACACCGGGGAGCTGTTTTTT. Its translation is CSARINGQNTGELFF.

This clonotype was counted many times. This chain joins TRBV18 and TRBJ2-7, with 7 bases aligning to TRBD1. The trim removed 3 bases at V and 3 bases at J, leaving 5 bases unmatched. Germline-derived CDR1 and CDR2 are KGHSH and LQKENI. The CDR3 is 14 residues long. CDR3 coding DNA: TGTGCCAGCTCACCGAGGACAGGAGACTACGAGCAGTACTTC. This codes for CASSPRTGDYEQYF. Using reference TRBV18 and TRBJ2-7 for the parts outside the CDR3, the full variable domain is NAGVMQNPRHLVRRRGQEARLRCSPMKGHSHVYWYRQLPEEGLKFMVYLQKENIIDESGMPKERFSAEFPKEGPSILRIQQVVRGDSAAYFCASSPRTGDYEQYFGPGTRLTVT.

This clonotype was counted a few times. The chain is built from TRBV7-9 and TRBJ1-3, with TRBD1 matching over 8 bases. The CDR3 runs 16 residues. The trim removed 3 bases at V and 1 base at J, leaving 5 bases unmatched. Germline loops: CDR1 SEHNR, CDR2 FQNEAQ (reference sequence). In DNA, the CDR3 is TGTGCCAGCAGCTTGAATGACAGGGGATCTGGAAACACCATATATTTT. This encodes CASSLNDRGSGNTIYF.

This clonotype has a count of ten or more. The chain couples TRBV28 to TRBJ2-1; 7 bases are a match to TRBD2. The CDR3 is made up of 17 amino acids. J gave up 3 bases and V 3 bases, and 11 bases lay outside the gene matches. Per germline, CDR1 MDHEN and CDR2 SYDVKM. CDR3 DNA sequence: TGTGCCAGCAGTTTCGGATCTAGCGGAAGGGTCTACAATGAGCAGTTCTTC. It codes for CASSFGSSGRVYNEQFF.